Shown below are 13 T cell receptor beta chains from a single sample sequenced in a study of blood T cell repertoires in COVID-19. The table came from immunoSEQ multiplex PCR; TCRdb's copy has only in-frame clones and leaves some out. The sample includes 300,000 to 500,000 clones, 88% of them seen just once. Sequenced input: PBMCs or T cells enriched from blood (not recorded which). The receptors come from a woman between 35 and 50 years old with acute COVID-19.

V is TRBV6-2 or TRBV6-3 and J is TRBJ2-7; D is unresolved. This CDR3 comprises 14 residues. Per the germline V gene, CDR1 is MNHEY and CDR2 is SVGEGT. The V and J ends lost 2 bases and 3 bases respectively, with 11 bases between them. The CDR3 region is CASSYNLGNYEQYF. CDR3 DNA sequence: TGTGCCAGCAGTTACAATCTGGGCAACTACGAGCAGTACTTC.

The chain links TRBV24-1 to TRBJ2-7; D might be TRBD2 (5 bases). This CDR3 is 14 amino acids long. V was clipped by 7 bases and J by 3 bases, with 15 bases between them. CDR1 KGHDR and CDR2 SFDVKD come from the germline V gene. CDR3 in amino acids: CATSPSRGYYEQYF. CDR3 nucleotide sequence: TGTGCCACCAGCCCCTCCCGGGGTTACTACGAGCAGTACTTC.

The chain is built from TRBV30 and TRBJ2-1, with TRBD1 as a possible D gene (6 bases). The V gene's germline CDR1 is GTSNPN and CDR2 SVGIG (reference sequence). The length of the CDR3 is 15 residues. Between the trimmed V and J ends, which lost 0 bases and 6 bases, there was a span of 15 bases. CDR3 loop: CAWSVSMARGNEQFF. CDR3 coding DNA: TGTGCCTGGAGTGTATCCATGGCCAGGGGCAATGAGCAGTTCTTC. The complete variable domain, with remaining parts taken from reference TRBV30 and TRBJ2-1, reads SQTIHQWPATLVQPVGSPLSLECTVEGTSNPNLYWYRQAAGRGLQLLFYSVGIGQISSEVPQNLSASRPQDRQFILSSKKLLLSDSGFYLCAWSVSMARGNEQFFGPGTRLTVL.

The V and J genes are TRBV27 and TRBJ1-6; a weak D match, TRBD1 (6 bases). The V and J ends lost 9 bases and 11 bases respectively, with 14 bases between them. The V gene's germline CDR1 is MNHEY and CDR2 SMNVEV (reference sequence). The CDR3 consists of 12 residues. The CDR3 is CARGGGMAPLHF. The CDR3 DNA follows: TGTGCCAGAGGGGGGGGGATGGCACCCCTCCACTTT.

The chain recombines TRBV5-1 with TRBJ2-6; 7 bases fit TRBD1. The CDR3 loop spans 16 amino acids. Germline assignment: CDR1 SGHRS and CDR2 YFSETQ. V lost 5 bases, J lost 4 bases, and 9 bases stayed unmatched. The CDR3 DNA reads TGCGCCAGCAGGACAGGGAACTTCTACGGGGCCAACGTCCTGACTTTC. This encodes CASRTGNFYGANVLTF.

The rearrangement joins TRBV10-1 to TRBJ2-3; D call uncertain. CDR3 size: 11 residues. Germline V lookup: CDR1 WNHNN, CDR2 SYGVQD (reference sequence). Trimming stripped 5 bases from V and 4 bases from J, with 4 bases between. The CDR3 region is CASSLSDTQYF. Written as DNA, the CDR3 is TGCGCCAGCAGTTTATCAGATACGCAGTATTTT.

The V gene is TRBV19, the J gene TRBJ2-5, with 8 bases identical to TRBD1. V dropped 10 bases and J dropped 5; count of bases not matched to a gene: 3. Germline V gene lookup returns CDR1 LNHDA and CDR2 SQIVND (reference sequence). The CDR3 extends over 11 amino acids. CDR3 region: CATRQGETQYF. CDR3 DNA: TGTGCCACCAGACAGGGGGAGACCCAGTACTTC.

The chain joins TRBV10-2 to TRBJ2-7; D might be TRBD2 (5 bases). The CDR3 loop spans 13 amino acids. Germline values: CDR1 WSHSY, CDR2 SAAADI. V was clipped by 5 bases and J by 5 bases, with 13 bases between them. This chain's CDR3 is CASSFEGFDEQYF. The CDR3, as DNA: TGCGCCAGCAGTTTCGAGGGTTTCGACGAGCAGTACTTC.

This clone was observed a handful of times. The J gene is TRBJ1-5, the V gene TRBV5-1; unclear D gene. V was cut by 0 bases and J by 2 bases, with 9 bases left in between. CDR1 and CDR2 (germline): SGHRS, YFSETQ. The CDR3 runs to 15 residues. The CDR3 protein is CASSLAKSGNQPQHF. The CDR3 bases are TGCGCCAGCAGCTTGGCGAAGTCAGGCAATCAGCCCCAGCATTTT.

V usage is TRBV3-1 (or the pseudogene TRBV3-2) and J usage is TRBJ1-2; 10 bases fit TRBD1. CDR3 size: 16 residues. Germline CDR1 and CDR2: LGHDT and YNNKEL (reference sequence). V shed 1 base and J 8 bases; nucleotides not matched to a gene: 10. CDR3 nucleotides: TGTGCCAGCAGCCAAGGTCTGACAGGGGGCACGGGGGGCTACACCTTC. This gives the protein CASSQGLTGGTGGYTF.

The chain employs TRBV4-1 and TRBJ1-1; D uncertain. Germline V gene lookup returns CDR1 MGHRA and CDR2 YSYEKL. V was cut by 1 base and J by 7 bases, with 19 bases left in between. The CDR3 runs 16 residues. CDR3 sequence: CASSQGGVLRRGEAFF. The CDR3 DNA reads TGCGCCAGCAGCCAAGGGGGAGTCCTCCGGCGGGGTGAAGCTTTCTTT.

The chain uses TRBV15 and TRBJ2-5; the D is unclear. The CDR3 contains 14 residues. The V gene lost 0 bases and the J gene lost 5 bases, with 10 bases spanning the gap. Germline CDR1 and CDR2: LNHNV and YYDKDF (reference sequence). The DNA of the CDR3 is TGTGCCACCAGCAGAGATCGTTTCCGGGAGACCCAGTACTTC. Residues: CATSRDRFRETQYF.

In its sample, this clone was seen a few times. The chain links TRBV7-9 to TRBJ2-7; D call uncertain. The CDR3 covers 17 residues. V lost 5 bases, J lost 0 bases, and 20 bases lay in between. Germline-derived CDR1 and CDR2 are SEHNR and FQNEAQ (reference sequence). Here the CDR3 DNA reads TGTGCCAGCAGCGGCATGTTTCTCGAGGCTAGCTCCTACGAGCAGTACTTC. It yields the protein CASSGMFLEASSYEQYF.